The subject of this entry is one TCR beta chain. The method was immunoSEQ multiplex PCR; TCRdb's version includes in-frame clones alone and lacks a portion of them. Of fewer than 110,000 clones listed, less than 95% are singletons. The sample comes from a study of T cell changes during pregnancy in multiple sclerosis. V was pared by 2 bases and J by 9 bases, with 6 bases of the junction left unmatched. CDR1 MNHNY and CDR2 SVGAGI come from the germline V gene (reference sequence). The CDR3 extends over 15 amino acids. The sample here was peripheral blood, taken in the third trimester of pregnancy. The clonotype comes from a female donor in good health, enrolled as a control in a pregnancy study. The rearrangement links TRBV6-6 to TRBJ2-5; TRBD2 agrees at 13 bases. The CDR3 is CASSYHPGTSGAQYF. CDR3 DNA: TGTGCCAGCAGTTACCATCCCGGGACTAGCGGGGCCCAGTACTTC.